The 10 T cell receptor beta chains given below trace back to one sample, sequenced in a study of T cells in Graves' hyperthyroidism and ophthalmopathy. Amplified TCR beta CDR3 regions derived from RNA transcripts. The TCR CDR3 first-round RT-PCR relied on the HTBI primer set. TCRdb used MiXCR to reprocess the multiplex PCR reads, holding one entry per CDR3 protein. Among over 700,000 distinct CDR3 sequences, around 38% were seen once, and the ten largest hold 7.5% to 9.5%. Sequenced material: blood. Receptor source: a man aged 18 to 30 with Graves' hyperthyroidism.

This clonotype was recorded a few times. The CDR3 DNA sequence: TGTGCCAGCAGCTTAGTGTCCGGGGGCGCCGGGGAGACCCAGTACTTC. It translates to CASSLVSGGAGETQYF. V usage is TRBV13 and J usage is TRBJ2-5; D is possibly TRBD1 or TRBD2 (6 bases each). The germline V gene encodes CDR1 PRHDT and CDR2 FYEKMQ (reference sequence). The V end was cut by 1 base, the J end by 5 bases, with 17 bases between. The CDR3 has 16 residues.

The chain combines TRBV2 with TRBJ2-5; D is unresolved. The tail of the sequence fits TRBJ2-1 better, so the J call may be wrong. The germline V gene has CDR1 SNHLY and CDR2 FYNNEI. This CDR3 spans 11 amino acids. Written as DNA, the CDR3 is TGTGCCAGCACGGCCAACAATGAGCAGTTCTTC. The encoded protein is CASTANNEQFF.

The V and J genes are TRBV7-9 and TRBJ2-5, with D possibly TRBD2 on 6 matching bases. Trimming removed 11 bases from V and 1 base from J, with 14 bases in between. Germline CDR1 reads SEHNR; CDR2 reads FQNEAQ (reference sequence). The CDR3 loop spans 13 amino acids. The CDR3 reads CAGGAGSQETQYF. DNA of the CDR3: TGTGCCGGCGGGGCAGGCTCCCAAGAGACCCAGTACTTC.

Here the CDR3 DNA reads TGTGCCAGCAGCTTAGCCGGGTTGAAGGAGACCCAGTACTTC. Protein sequence: CASSLAGLKETQYF. The chain couples TRBV7-2 to TRBJ2-5; D unresolved. Trimming took off 0 bases at V and 5 bases at J, with 10 bases between the two ends. The germline CDR1 and CDR2 sequences are SGHTA and FQGNSA. This CDR3 spans 14 amino acids.

V gene TRBV11-2 combines with J gene TRBJ1-3; TRBD1 agrees at 9 bases. Germline CDR1 is SGHAT and CDR2 is FQNNGV. With 3 bases clipped from V and 2 bases from J, the junction kept 8 bases outside the gene matches. The CDR3 consists of 17 residues. The CDR3 loop is CASSFIRDRVAGNTIYF. CDR3 in DNA: TGTGCCAGCAGCTTTATCCGGGACAGGGTGGCTGGAAACACCATATATTTT.

This rearrangement joins TRBV2 to TRBJ2-7; D unclear. The end of the DNA is better explained by TRBJ2-1, so the J call may be wrong. Germline CDR1 SNHLY, CDR2 FYNNEI. This CDR3 is 8 amino acids long. The CDR3 DNA reads as TGTGCCAGCAATGAGCAGTTCTTC. This encodes CASNEQFF.

This clonotype has a handful of counts. The gene calls are TRBV20-1 and TRBJ2-7; TRBD2 aligns across 9 bases. Trimming took 4 bases from V and 3 from J; bases not matched to a gene: 10. Per the germline V gene, CDR1 is DFQATT and CDR2 is SNEGSKA (reference sequence). This CDR3 is built from 15 residues. CDR3 in DNA: TGCAGTGCTACTGACAGGACTAGCGCAGTCTACGAGCAGTACTTC. This encodes CSATDRTSAVYEQYF.

This clonotype was counted at least ten times. The rearrangement links TRBV2 to TRBJ2-6; D is possibly TRBD1 (6 bases). CDR1 is SNHLY and CDR2 is FYNNEI in the germline V gene. The CDR3 has 15 amino acids. V gave up 5 bases and J gave up 4 bases, with 12 bases separating them. CDR3 sequence (DNA): TGTGCCAGCAGTTCACAGGGAACCGGGGCCAACGTCCTGACTTTC. This encodes CASSSQGTGANVLTF.

The chain combines TRBV10-3 with TRBJ2-3; possible D gene TRBD2, 5 bases. CDR1 ENHRY and CDR2 SYGVKD come from the germline V gene. The CDR3 runs to 13 residues. V was pared by 10 bases and J by 0 bases, with 11 bases between. The CDR3 here is CATRADSTDTQYF. The CDR3 DNA reads as TGTGCCACACGAGCGGATAGCACAGATACGCAGTATTTT.

A note on this clonotype: A much larger clone differs by one base, so this may be a read error. The genes are TRBV19 and TRBJ2-7; TRBD1 is a possible D gene (5 bases). Per the germline V gene, CDR1 is LNHDA and CDR2 is SQIVND (reference sequence). The CDR3 runs to 14 residues. Trimming cost V 4 bases and J 5 bases, with 15 bases left between them. Here the CDR3 DNA reads TGTGCCAGTAGTACCTTGGCAGGGCTCGACGAGCAGTACTTC. Its translation is CASSTLAGLDEQYF. Drawing the rest from reference TRBV19 and TRBJ2-7, the complete variable domain is DGGITQSPKYLFRKEGQNVTLSCEQNLNHDAMYWYRQDPGQGLRLIYYSQIVNDFQKGDIAEGYSVSREKKESFPLTVTSAQKNPTAFYLCASSTLAGLDEQYFGPGTRLTVT.